This passage covers 7 T cell receptor beta chains from one sample sequenced in a study of cytomegalovirus exposure and HLA in healthy donors. The PCR ran on 60 Vbeta and 13 Jbeta primers. Some clones are missing from TCRdb's copy, which holds only in-frame ones; the method was immunoSEQ multiplex PCR. The data show under 200,000 clones, with about 75% seen just once and over 4.5% held by the top ten. Sequenced material: PBMCs. These receptors were collected from a male donor in good health and CMV-seronegative.

This clone was picked up a small number of times. The CDR3 here is CASSMAQVTEAFF. In nucleotides, the CDR3 is TGTGCCAGTAGTATGGCACAGGTCACTGAAGCTTTCTTT. V gene TRBV19 combines with J gene TRBJ1-1, with TRBD1 as a possible D gene (5 bases). CDR1 is LNHDA and CDR2 is SQIVND in the germline V gene (reference sequence). Trimming removed 3 bases from V and 4 bases from J, with 9 bases in between. This CDR3 contains 13 residues.

The chain carries TRBV11-2 and TRBJ1-2; a weak D match, TRBD1 (6 bases). V dropped 1 base and J dropped 6 bases, with 6 bases sitting between them. The CDR3 runs to 12 residues. Germline V gene sequence: CDR1 SGHAT, CDR2 FQNNGV. This chain's CDR3 is CASSLAGDGYTF. Here the CDR3 DNA reads TGTGCCAGCAGCTTAGCAGGGGATGGCTACACCTTC.

This clone was counted only a few times. Here the CDR3 reads CASIKPGVETQYF. DNA for the CDR3: TGTGCCAGCATTAAGCCGGGAGTAGAGACCCAGTACTTC. The rearrangement joins TRBV28 to TRBJ2-5; tentative D call: TRBD2 (6 bases). This CDR3 contains 13 residues. V was cut by 7 bases and J by 4 bases, with 13 bases left in between. The germline CDR1 and CDR2 sequences are MDHEN and SYDVKM.

This clone was seen only a few times. The V gene is TRBV19, the J gene TRBJ1-4; possible D gene TRBD1, 6 bases. From germline, CDR1 is LNHDA and CDR2 SQIVND (reference sequence). This CDR3 spans 16 amino acids. V gave up 7 bases and J gave up 0 bases, with 15 bases separating them. The CDR3 region has the DNA TGTGCCAGTATGAGACAGGCGACCACAACTAATGAAAAACTGTTTTTT. Translation gives CASMRQATTTNEKLFF.

The V call is TRBV7-2, the J call TRBJ2-3; 10 positions agree with TRBD2. Germline-derived CDR1 and CDR2 are SGHTA and FQGNSA. There are 14 residues in the CDR3. V shed 6 bases and J 1 base; nucleotides not matched to a gene: 1. This CDR3 reads CASRAGGGTDTQYF. In DNA, the CDR3 is TGTGCCAGCAGAGCGGGAGGGGGCACAGATACGCAGTATTTT.

V and J are TRBV10-1 and TRBJ1-5; tentatively, D is TRBD1 (5 bases). The CDR3 contains 17 residues. Germline V gene data show CDR1 as WNHNN and CDR2 as SYGVQD (reference sequence). V was cut by 0 bases and J by 0 bases, with 12 bases left in between. The CDR3: CASSESMGQYSNQPQHF. DNA of the CDR3: TGCGCCAGCAGTGAGTCGATGGGGCAGTATAGCAATCAGCCCCAGCATTTT.

This clone has just one count. The rearrangement uses TRBV27 and TRBJ2-7; 9 bases line up with TRBD1. CDR1 and CDR2 from the germline V gene are MNHEY and SMNVEV (reference sequence). There are 14 residues in the CDR3. V trimming: 7 bases; J trimming: 3 bases; junction bases outside the gene matches: 7. The CDR3 region is CASTSPGQGYEQYF. The CDR3 bases are TGTGCCAGCACCTCACCGGGACAGGGCTACGAGCAGTACTTC.